This T cell receptor beta chain stems from a study of blood T cell repertoires in COVID-19. The table came from immunoSEQ multiplex PCR; TCRdb's copy has only in-frame clones and leaves some out. The table includes 110,000 or so clones, under 85% detected once. V lost 4 bases, J lost 6 bases, and 8 bases stayed unmatched. This CDR3 comprises 16 residues. Germline V lookup: CDR1 SGHRS, CDR2 YFSETQ. This clonotype was obtained from a woman in her 70s with acute or convalescent COVID-19. The chain joins TRBV5-1 to TRBJ1-6, with 9 bases matching TRBD1. Input material: peripheral blood. The CDR3 spells CASSGGTGTSNSPLHF. In DNA form, the CDR3 reads TGCGCCAGCAGCGGCGGGACAGGGACAAGTAATTCACCCCTCCACTTT.